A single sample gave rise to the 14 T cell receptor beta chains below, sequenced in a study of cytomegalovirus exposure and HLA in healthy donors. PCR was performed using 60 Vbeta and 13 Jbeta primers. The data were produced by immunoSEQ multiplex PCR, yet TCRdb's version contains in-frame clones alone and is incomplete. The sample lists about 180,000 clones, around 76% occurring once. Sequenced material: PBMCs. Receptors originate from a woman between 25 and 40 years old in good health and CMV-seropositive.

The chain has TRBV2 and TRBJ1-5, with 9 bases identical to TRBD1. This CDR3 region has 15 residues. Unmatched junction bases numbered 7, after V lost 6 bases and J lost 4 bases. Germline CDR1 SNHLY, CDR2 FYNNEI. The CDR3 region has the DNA TGTGCCAGCAGATATGAGGGACAGGGTAATCAGCCCCAGCATTTT. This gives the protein CASRYEGQGNQPQHF.

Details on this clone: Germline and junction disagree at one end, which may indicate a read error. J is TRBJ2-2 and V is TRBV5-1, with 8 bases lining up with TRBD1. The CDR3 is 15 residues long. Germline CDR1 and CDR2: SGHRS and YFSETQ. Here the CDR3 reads CASRFRDRITGELFF. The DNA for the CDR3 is TGCGCCAGCCGCTTTCGGGACAGGATCACCGGGGAGCTGTTTTTT. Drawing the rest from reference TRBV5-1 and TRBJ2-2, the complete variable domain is KAGVTQTPRYLIKTRGQQVTLSCSPISGHRSVSWYQQTPGQGLQFLFEYFSETQRNKGNFPGRFSGRQFSNSRSEMNVSTLELGDSALYLCASRFRDRITGELFFGEGSRLTVL.

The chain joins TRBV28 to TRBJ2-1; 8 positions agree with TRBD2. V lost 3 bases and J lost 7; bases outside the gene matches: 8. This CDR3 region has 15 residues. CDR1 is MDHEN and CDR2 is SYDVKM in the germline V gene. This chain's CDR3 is CASSLRRGAGNEQFF. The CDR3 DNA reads TGTGCCAGCAGTTTGAGGCGGGGGGCGGGTAATGAGCAGTTCTTC.

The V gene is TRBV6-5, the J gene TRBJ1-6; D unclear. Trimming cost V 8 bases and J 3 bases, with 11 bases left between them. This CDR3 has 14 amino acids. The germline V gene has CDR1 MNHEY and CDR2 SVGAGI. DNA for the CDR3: TGTGCCAGCGGTTCGGAGGTCTATAATTCACCCCTCCACTTT. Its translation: CASGSEVYNSPLHF.

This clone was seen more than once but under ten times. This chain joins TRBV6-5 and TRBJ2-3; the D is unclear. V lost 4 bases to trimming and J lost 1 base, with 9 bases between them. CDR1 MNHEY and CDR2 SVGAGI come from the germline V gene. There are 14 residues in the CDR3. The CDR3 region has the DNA TGTGCCAGCAGTTTAGCCCGAGGCACAGATACGCAGTATTTT. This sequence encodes CASSLARGTDTQYF.

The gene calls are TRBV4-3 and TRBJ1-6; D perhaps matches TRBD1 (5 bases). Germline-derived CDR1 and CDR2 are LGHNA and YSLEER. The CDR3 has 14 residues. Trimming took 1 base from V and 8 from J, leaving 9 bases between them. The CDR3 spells CASSQGWGDSPLHF. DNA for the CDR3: TGCGCCAGCAGCCAAGGTTGGGGGGATTCACCCCTCCACTTT.

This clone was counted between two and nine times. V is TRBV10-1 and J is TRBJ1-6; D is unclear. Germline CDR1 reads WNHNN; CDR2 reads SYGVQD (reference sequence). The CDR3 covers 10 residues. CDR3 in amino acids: CAAPFGPLHF. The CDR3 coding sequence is TGCGCAGCCCCCTTCGGGCCCCTCCACTTT.

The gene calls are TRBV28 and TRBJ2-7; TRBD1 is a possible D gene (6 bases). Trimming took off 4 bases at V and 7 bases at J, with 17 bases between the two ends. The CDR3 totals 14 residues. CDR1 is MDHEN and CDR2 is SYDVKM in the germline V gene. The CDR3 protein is CASSSSSDRREQYF. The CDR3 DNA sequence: TGTGCCAGCAGTTCGTCGTCGGACAGAAGGGAGCAGTACTTC. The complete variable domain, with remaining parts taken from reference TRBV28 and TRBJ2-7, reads DVKVTQSSRYLVKRTGEKVFLECVQDMDHENMFWYRQDPGLGLRLIYFSYDVKMKEKGDIPEGYSVSREKKERFSLILESASTNQTSMYLCASSSSSDRREQYFGPGTRLTVT.

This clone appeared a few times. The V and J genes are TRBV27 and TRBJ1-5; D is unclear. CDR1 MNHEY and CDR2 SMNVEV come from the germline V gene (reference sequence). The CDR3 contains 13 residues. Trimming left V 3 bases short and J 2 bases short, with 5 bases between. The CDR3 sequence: CASSFGGNQPQHF. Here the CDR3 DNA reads TGTGCCAGCAGTTTCGGGGGCAATCAGCCCCAGCATTTT.

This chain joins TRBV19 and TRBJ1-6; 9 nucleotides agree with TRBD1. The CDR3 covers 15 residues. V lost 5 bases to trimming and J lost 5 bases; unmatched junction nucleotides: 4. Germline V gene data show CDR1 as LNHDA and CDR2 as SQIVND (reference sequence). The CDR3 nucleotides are TGTGCCAGTAGTCCCGGGACAGGGAATAATTCACCCCTCCACTTT. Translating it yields CASSPGTGNNSPLHF. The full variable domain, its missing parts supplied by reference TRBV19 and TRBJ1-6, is DGGITQSPKYLFRKEGQNVTLSCEQNLNHDAMYWYRQDPGQGLRLIYYSQIVNDFQKGDIAEGYSVSREKKESFPLTVTSAQKNPTAFYLCASSPGTGNNSPLHFGNGTRLTVT.

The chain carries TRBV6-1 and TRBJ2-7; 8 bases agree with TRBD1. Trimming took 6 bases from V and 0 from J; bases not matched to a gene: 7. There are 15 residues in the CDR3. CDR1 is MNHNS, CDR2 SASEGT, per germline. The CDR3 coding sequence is TGTGCCAGCAGGGAGGACAGGGTAAGCTCCTACGAGCAGTACTTC. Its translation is CASREDRVSSYEQYF.

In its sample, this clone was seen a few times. CDR3 loop: CASSLDGGGRLTDTQYF. The CDR3 DNA follows: TGTGCCAGCAGCTTAGATGGCGGGGGGCGACTAACAGATACGCAGTATTTT. The rearrangement uses TRBV7-8 and TRBJ2-3; 8 bases line up with TRBD2. The germline gives CDR1 SGHVS, CDR2 FQNEAQ. After removal of 1 base from V and 3 bases from J, the junction contained 9 bases not matched to a gene. The CDR3 covers 17 residues.

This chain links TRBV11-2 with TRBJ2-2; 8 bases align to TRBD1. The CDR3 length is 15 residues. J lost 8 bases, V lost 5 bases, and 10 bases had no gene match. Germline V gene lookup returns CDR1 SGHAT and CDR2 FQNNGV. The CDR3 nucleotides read TGTGCCAGCAGCACAACCCCGGACAGGGTGGGGGAGCTGTTTTTT. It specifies CASSTTPDRVGELFF.

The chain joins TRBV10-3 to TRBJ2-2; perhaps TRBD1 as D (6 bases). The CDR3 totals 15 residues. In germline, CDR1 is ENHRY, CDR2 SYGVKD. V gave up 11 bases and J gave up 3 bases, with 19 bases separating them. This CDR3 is CASRQEGVYTGELFF. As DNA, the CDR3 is TGTGCCTCCAGGCAAGAGGGGGTCTACACCGGGGAGCTGTTTTTT.